Listed below are T cell receptor beta chains from one sample, sequenced in a study of blood T cell repertoires in COVID-19. Clones were read by immunoSEQ multiplex PCR, and TCRdb kept only the in-frame ones, dropping some. This sample has about 300,000 clones; approximately 88% occur once, and the top ten carry roughly 1.5%. Input material: peripheral blood. All receptors come from a human donor with COVID-19, enrolled during active disease. The donor label of this sample is uncertain. CDR3s include the opening cysteine and the closing phenylalanine or tryptophan. Each record gives: V gene, D gene, clone size, J gene, CDR3 DNA, CDR3 protein. The D gene is left open where the match is weak. Some rows mark clone size as missing; the rest say once, few, many or name a class of expanded clone.

TRBV28	NA	NA	TRBJ1-2	TGTGCCAGCAGTTTACCCCAAAACTATGGCTACACCTTC	CASSLPQNYGYTF
TRBV19	NA	once	TRBJ2-1	TGTGCCAGTAGTATAGAACTAGTTGGCAATGAGCAGTTCTTC	CASSIELVGNEQFF
TRBV9	NA	NA	TRBJ2-2	TGTGCCAGCAGCACCCTGACTAGCAGGGGCACCGGGGAGCTGTTTTTT	CASSTLTSRGTGELFF
TRBV10-2	TRBD1	NA	TRBJ1-3	TGCGCCAGCAGTGAGACAGGGGGTTCTGGAAACACCATATATTTT	CASSETGGSGNTIYF
TRBV5-1	TRBD2	NA	TRBJ2-1	TGCGCCAGCAGCTTGGCCTTGGCTAGCGGTGGGGGTGAGCAGTTCTTC	CASSLALASGGGEQFF
TRBV10-3	NA	NA	TRBJ2-2	TGTGCCATCAGCAGGGGAGACACCGGGGAGCTGTTTTTT	CAISRGDTGELFF
TRBV28	TRBD1	NA	TRBJ1-5	TGTGCCAGCAGTTTGCGACAGGGAGTAAGGCAGCCCCAGCATTTT	CASSLRQGVRQPQHF
TRBV5-1	TRBD2	NA	TRBJ2-2	TGCGCCAGCAGCTTGGATGTAGCGGGAGTCACCGGGGAGCTGTTTTTT	CASSLDVAGVTGELFF
TRBV27	NA	NA	TRBJ1-6	TGTGCCAGCTTACCGGGACTTCCGAGCTCCTATAATTCACCCCTCCACTTT	CASLPGLPSSYNSPLHF
TRBV7-2	TRBD1	NA	TRBJ2-3	TGTGCCAGCAGCTCCTCCCCAGAGGGGGCGGGCATGATAGATACGCAGTATTTT	CASSSSPEGAGMIDTQYF
TRBV11-2	TRBD2	NA	TRBJ2-1	TGTGCCAGCAGCTTAGATTCATTCTCAGCGGGAGGCAATGAGCAGTTCTTC	CASSLDSFSAGGNEQFF
TRBV5-1	NA	NA	TRBJ2-3	TGCGCCAGCAGCTTGGGGCTAGCCCTGGCAGATACGCAGTATTTT	CASSLGLALADTQYF
TRBV9	NA	NA	TRBJ1-6	TGTGCCAGCAGCGTTGGTGAGAATAATTCACCCCTCCACTTT	CASSVGENNSPLHF
TRBV29-1	TRBD2	once	TRBJ2-1	TGCAGCGTTTTGACTAGCGGCCTATACAATGAGCAGTTCTTC	CSVLTSGLYNEQFF
TRBV27	TRBD2	few	TRBJ2-1	TGTGCCAGCAGTTATGGGACTAGCGGGATGTATGAGCAGTTCTTC	CASSYGTSGMYEQFF
TRBV28	NA	NA	TRBJ2-1	TGTGCCAGCAGCCAGGGGACTAAGTACAATGAGCAGTTCTTC	CASSQGTKYNEQFF
TRBV28	TRBD1	NA	TRBJ1-4	TGTGCCAGCAGATCACGGACAGGGGGAGTTAATGAAAAACTGTTTTTT	CASRSRTGGVNEKLFF